The clone carrying this T cell receptor beta chain has a single count. Its antigen remains unidentified. The data were taken from a study of cytomegalovirus exposure and HLA in healthy donors. Whole-study context: There were 350 to 400 genotyped donors. Of these, roughly 80% fell in the genetic ancestry cluster associated with self-reported Caucasian donors. Study results and limitations: Cytomegalovirus-associated status was assigned to around 160 TCR beta chains. Upon later analysis, TCR association rates were observed to vary by HLA locus, being highest for DRB1 and lowest for HLA-C.

PCR was performed using 60 Vbeta and 13 Jbeta primers. Assay used: immunoSEQ multiplex PCR; TCRdb lists only in-frame clones, some missing. Of approximately 150,000 clones in the sample, about 77% are singletons; the top ten hold 7.4%. Material for sequencing was PBMCs. The receptor was isolated from a male donor in good health and CMV-seropositive.

This CDR3 is CASRRGGGDEQYF. The CDR3, as DNA: TGTGCCAGCAGGAGAGGGGGCGGCGACGAGCAGTACTTC. The chain employs TRBV6-6 and TRBJ2-7, with 7 bases lining up with TRBD1. The CDR3 length is 13 residues. Germline V CDR1 and CDR2: MNHNY, SVGAGI (reference sequence). After removal of 6 bases from V and 5 bases from J, the junction contained 7 bases not matched to a gene.